This T cell receptor beta chain was obtained from a study of blood T cell repertoires in COVID-19. Study context: Sites across the United States, Italy and Spain contributed samples from acute and convalescent COVID-19. From T cells, B-cell-depleted T cells, or PBMCs came the material, which was cDNA or gDNA.

V dropped 2 bases and J dropped 2 bases, with 13 bases sitting between them. The CDR3 consists of 15 residues. Looked up from germline, CDR1 is SEHNR and CDR2 is FQNEAQ (reference sequence). Authors' analysis steps: Amplified reference gene primers provided the basis for estimating nucleated cell counts. Clones were sequenced by immunoSEQ multiplex PCR, and TCRdb holds only the in-frame ones, with some missing. The V and J calls and clone size come from that table; D and trimming were worked out from the DNA. The profile shows some 200,000 clones, 83% of them singletons. This clone showed up many times.

This chain links TRBV7-9 with TRBJ2-7; no reliable D call. Sequenced material: peripheral blood. The TCR comes from a middle-aged woman with acute or convalescent COVID-19. CDR3 residues: CASSLLRGLAYEQYF. The CDR3 bases are TGTGCCAGCAGCTTATTACGAGGCCTCGCCTACGAGCAGTACTTC.